This T cell receptor (beta chain) stems from a study of T-cell reconstitution after alpha-beta-depleted transplantation in children. Findings and limits, study-wide: One year after transplant, T-cell counts and diversity came mostly from newly produced T cells. Day-60 TCRbeta diversity that was high in some patients was derived from surviving recipient T cells and thymic progenitors. Several hundred graft clones that had expanded were reportedly the source of alpha-beta T cells about two months after transplant.

TCRbeta library construction was performed incorporating unique molecular identifiers. TCRdb re-called the PCR reads through MiXCR, storing one row per CDR3 protein. The data hold approximately 1,000,000 distinct CDR3 sequences, with less than 30% observed a single time. The ends were cut back, 1 base at V and 1 base at J, with 10 bases in the middle. The CDR3 spans 15 residues. Germline lookup yields CDR1 SGHTA and CDR2 FQGNSA. This clonotype was found once. What it binds is unknown. The chain has TRBV7-2 and TRBJ2-5, with D possibly TRBD1 on 6 matching bases. This sample comprised PBMCs, mostly from graft donor cells, obtained 360 days after TCRalphabeta/CD19-depleted stem cell transplant. This TCR was sampled from a boy younger than two who had a stem cell transplant for SCID, so the T cells may come from the graft donor. The CDR3 here is CASSLGVGAQETQYF. The CDR3 DNA reads TGTGCCAGCAGCTTAGGTGTGGGGGCCCAAGAGACCCAGTACTTC.